Presented here are 29 T cell receptor beta chains from one specimen sequenced in a study of beta chain features in type 1 diabetes. TCRB transcripts that were expressed got sequenced, as all of the isolated RNA had been reverse transcribed. The assay was immunoSEQ multiplex PCR, and TCRdb's table has in-frame clones only and misses some. The data contain about 290,000 clones, about 7.8% of them seen just once; the ten biggest clones take up roughly 1%. The sample was central memory CD4+ T cells from blood. These receptors were taken from a woman aged 18-35 years in good health.

The chain joins TRBV4-3 to TRBJ1-2, with TRBD1 as a possible D gene (5 bases). In germline, CDR1 is LGHNA, CDR2 YSLEER. The V end was cut by 0 bases, the J end by 6 bases, with 11 bases between. The CDR3 runs to 14 residues. The CDR3 reads CASSQEVQGDGYTF. CDR3 nucleotides: TGCGCCAGCAGCCAAGAAGTCCAGGGTGATGGCTACACCTTC.

In its sample, this clone was seen a few times. This chain uses TRBV7-2 with TRBJ1-5; weak D call: TRBD1 (5 bases). V was shortened by 6 bases and J by 6 bases, with 18 bases between the two germline ends. From germline, CDR1 is SGHTA and CDR2 FQGNSA. The CDR3 length is 15 residues. The CDR3 spells CASSKAAGKGQPQHF. The CDR3 region has the DNA TGTGCCAGCAGTAAGGCGGCAGGGAAGGGTCAGCCCCAGCATTTT.

This clone showed up many times. The V call is TRBV19, the J call TRBJ1-5; unclear D gene. V lost 10 bases to trimming and J lost 7 bases, with 20 bases between them. The CDR3 is 14 amino acids. Germline CDR1 LNHDA, CDR2 SQIVND (reference sequence). DNA for the CDR3: TGTGCCACCTCAACCGGGGAACCTGGGCAGCCCCAGCATTTT. Its translation: CATSTGEPGQPQHF.

A few counts support this clone. This is likely an artifact of a read error, given a far larger clone one base away. Because the CDR3 is missing its conserved closing phenylalanine or tryptophan, this is likely a read error. The rearrangement uses TRBV7-2 and TRBJ2-7; D is possibly TRBD2 (6 bases). Germline V gives CDR1 SGHTA, CDR2 FQGNSA. CDR3 length: 15 amino acids. Trimming took 5 bases from V and 2 from J, leaving 16 bases between them. CDR3 sequence: CASSLQPSGAYEQYL. DNA for the CDR3: TGTGCCAGCAGCCTCCAACCATCGGGGGCCTACGAGCAGTACCTC.

This sequence joins TRBV5-4 and TRBJ1-1, with a possible D match to TRBD1 (6 bases). With 2 bases removed from V and 4 bases from J, the gap between germline ends came to 18 bases. CDR1 and CDR2 from the germline V gene are SGHNT and YYREEE (reference sequence). This CDR3 has 16 residues. CDR3 DNA sequence: TGTGCCAGCAGCTTAGTGGTTGAGGGGGGCATCACTGAAGCTTTCTTT. Protein sequence: CASSLVVEGGITEAFF.

This clone was detected a few times. This specimen includes other DNA sequences encoding the same CDR3. This rearrangement joins TRBV27 to TRBJ1-1, with D unresolved. V was shortened by 2 bases and J by 4 bases, with 8 bases between the two germline ends. The germline V gene encodes CDR1 MNHEY and CDR2 SMNVEV (reference sequence). There are 13 residues in the CDR3. CDR3 protein: CASSLRVSTEAFF. In DNA form, the CDR3 reads TGTGCCAGCAGTTTAAGGGTAAGCACTGAAGCTTTCTTT.

This chain links TRBV7-9 with TRBJ2-6, with D possibly TRBD1 on 5 matching bases. CDR1 SEHNR and CDR2 FQNEAQ come from the germline V gene (reference sequence). The CDR3 runs to 16 residues. V was shortened by 2 bases and J by 0 bases, with 8 bases between the two germline ends. CDR3 nucleotides: TGTGCCAGCAGCTTACTAGGGGACTCTGGGGCCAACGTCCTGACTTTC. Translated, it gives CASSLLGDSGANVLTF.

On this clone: The junction does not match germline at one end; this may be a read error. This sample also contains other DNA sequences that code for the same CDR3. The V call is TRBV28, the J call TRBJ2-5; D gene ambiguous. This CDR3 is built from 13 residues. Germline assignment: CDR1 MDHEN and CDR2 SYDVKM. CDR3 nucleotide sequence: TGTGCTAGCAGTTTTACGACGGTGAAAACCCAGTACTTC. This encodes CASSFTTVKTQYF.

This chain connects TRBV29-1 to TRBJ2-7; TRBD1 matches 7 bases. Germline assignment: CDR1 SQVTM and CDR2 ANQGSEA. The CDR3 length is 13 residues. Germline trimming cut 2 bases from V and 6 bases from J; bases unmatched to any gene: 7. CDR3 in amino acids: CSVEPDGDSEQYF. In DNA form, the CDR3 reads TGCAGCGTTGAACCTGACGGGGACAGCGAGCAGTACTTC.

This clone was seen repeatedly, ten times or more. The chain uses TRBV2 and TRBJ2-2; 9 bases fit TRBD1. With V trimmed by 4 bases and J by 5 bases, 5 bases remained unmatched. The CDR3 totals 15 residues. Germline lookup yields CDR1 SNHLY and CDR2 FYNNEI. The CDR3 sequence is CASSAGQGRTGELFF. CDR3 DNA: TGTGCCAGCAGTGCTGGACAGGGGAGGACCGGGGAGCTGTTTTTT.

V usage is TRBV2 and J usage is TRBJ2-2; D ambiguous. Germline CDR1 and CDR2: SNHLY and FYNNEI. V was clipped by 10 bases and J by 1 base, with 16 bases between them. The CDR3 covers 15 residues. CDR3 nucleotides: TGTGCCACCCCTGGCGGACCAATGAACACCGGGGAGCTGTTTTTT. It specifies CATPGGPMNTGELFF.

This sequence joins TRBV2 and TRBJ2-2, with D possibly matching TRBD1 (7 bases). The CDR3 is made up of 14 amino acids. V lost 8 bases and J 3 bases, leaving 13 bases between the germline ends. The germline CDR1 and CDR2 sequences are SNHLY and FYNNEI. In DNA, the CDR3 is TGTGCCAGCGGCGGGACAGCTTACACCGGGGAGCTGTTTTTT. Encoded protein: CASGGTAYTGELFF. Supplemented by reference TRBV2 and TRBJ2-2, the full variable domain reads EPEVTQTPSHQVTQMGQEVILRCVPISNHLYFYWYRQILGQKVEFLVSFYNNEISEKSEIFDDQFSVERPDGSNFTLKIRSTKLEDSAMYFCASGGTAYTGELFFGEGSRLTVL.

The rearrangement uses TRBV4-2 and TRBJ2-7; 7 bases line up with TRBD2. V shed 4 bases and J 4 bases; nucleotides not matched to a gene: 13. Germline CDR1 LGHNA, CDR2 YNFKEQ. CDR3 size: 16 residues. The CDR3 DNA reads as TGTGCCAGCAGCCCCTCGGGGCTAGCGGAGGGGTACGAGCAGTACTTC. Protein: CASSPSGLAEGYEQYF.

This clone was counted between two and nine times. This rearrangement joins TRBV11-3 to TRBJ1-5; the D is unclear. Germline V CDR1 and CDR2: SGHNT, YENEEA. The length of the CDR3 is 13 residues. V shed 0 bases and J shed 6 bases, with 6 bases lying between them. The CDR3 spells CASSLEGSQPQHF. The CDR3 region has the DNA TGTGCCAGCAGCTTAGAGGGGAGTCAGCCCCAGCATTTT.

The V gene is TRBV7-9, the J gene TRBJ2-3; TRBD1 matches at 8 bases. Germline V CDR1 and CDR2: SEHNR, FQNEAQ (reference sequence). V lost 5 bases and J lost 5; bases outside the gene matches: 9. The CDR3 is made up of 15 amino acids. The CDR3, as DNA: TGTGCCAGCAGCCAAACGACAGGGGCAGGAGATACGCAGTATTTT. This encodes CASSQTTGAGDTQYF.

The chain recombines TRBV2 with TRBJ2-6, with a tentative D call TRBD2 (7 bases). Germline V gene lookup returns CDR1 SNHLY and CDR2 FYNNEI. This CDR3 comprises 21 residues. V dropped 7 bases and J dropped 0 bases, with 28 bases sitting between them. CDR3 region: CASTALGGGGLSSSGANVLTF. In DNA form, the CDR3 reads TGTGCCAGCACCGCTCTCGGGGGCGGGGGCCTAAGCAGCTCTGGGGCCAACGTCCTGACTTTC.

The table lists this clone with a few counts. V is TRBV5-1 and J is TRBJ1-2; D is possibly TRBD1 (6 bases). CDR1 and CDR2 (germline): SGHRS, YFSETQ. V was shortened by 1 base and J by 5 bases, with 18 bases between the two germline ends. This CDR3 has 16 residues. This CDR3 is CASSLTGQGFAYGYTF. In DNA, the CDR3 is TGCGCCAGCAGCTTGACGGGACAAGGTTTCGCTTATGGCTACACCTTC. The full variable domain, with the rest looked up from reference TRBV5-1 and TRBJ1-2, is KAGVTQTPRYLIKTRGQQVTLSCSPISGHRSVSWYQQTPGQGLQFLFEYFSETQRNKGNFPGRFSGRQFSNSRSEMNVSTLELGDSALYLCASSLTGQGFAYGYTFGSGTRLTVV.

V gene TRBV2 combines with J gene TRBJ2-1; D possibly corresponds to TRBD2 (5 bases). The CDR3 is made up of 13 amino acids. Trimming took 11 bases from V and 2 from J, leaving 13 bases between them. The germline gives CDR1 SNHLY, CDR2 FYNNEI. DNA for the CDR3: TGTGCCTTACAAGCGGATACCTACAATGAGCAGTTCTTC. Translating it yields CALQADTYNEQFF.

This clone occurred a few times. This sequence joins TRBV5-4 and TRBJ2-3, with 11 positions matching TRBD2. The ends lost 2 bases at V and 6 bases at J; junction bases unmatched: 8. CDR3 length: 16 residues. The germline gives CDR1 SGHNT, CDR2 YYREEE (reference sequence). The CDR3 nucleotides are TGTGCCAGCAGCTTCGTTAGCGGGAGGGCCTCGGATACGCAGTATTTT. This sequence encodes CASSFVSGRASDTQYF.

This clone has only a few counts. The CDR3 DNA reads as TGTGCCAGCAGTGTGGAGACAGGATCGAACACCGGGGAGCTGTTTTTT. It codes for CASSVETGSNTGELFF. The chain uses TRBV2 and TRBJ2-2; D possibly corresponds to TRBD1 (6 bases). V was pared by 4 bases and J by 0 bases, with 12 bases between. The CDR3 is 16 residues long. Germline V gene sequence: CDR1 SNHLY, CDR2 FYNNEI.

J is TRBJ2-1 and V is TRBV28; D is unclear. This CDR3 comprises 14 residues. CDR1 and CDR2 (germline): MDHEN, SYDVKM. V lost 7 bases and J lost 3, with 13 bases in between. The CDR3 DNA reads TGTGCCAGCAATACTCCGACTCGCTACAATGAGCAGTTCTTC. The encoded protein is CASNTPTRYNEQFF.

Regarding this clone: The sample holds other DNA sequences that translate to the same CDR3. The chain is built from TRBV7-2 and TRBJ2-5; D tentatively fits TRBD1 or TRBD2 (5 bases each). The CDR3 covers 15 residues. Trimming pared 1 base from V and 4 bases from J, leaving 13 bases between. From germline, CDR1 is SGHTA and CDR2 FQGNSA. CDR3 sequence: CASSLGDGLGETQYF. The CDR3 coding sequence is TGTGCCAGCAGCTTAGGGGACGGGTTGGGAGAGACCCAGTACTTC.

The J gene is TRBJ1-4, the V gene TRBV4-3; 9 bases align to TRBD1. The CDR3 covers 17 residues. The J segment lost 8 bases and the V segment lost 0 bases, leaving 10 bases of the junction unmatched. Germline loops: CDR1 LGHNA, CDR2 YSLEER. CDR3 coding DNA: TGCGCCAGCAGCCAAGATGTTTGGACAGGGGTAGAAGAAAAACTGTTTTTT. Translated: CASSQDVWTGVEEKLFF.

The sample holds a few counts of this clone. The chain employs TRBV9 and TRBJ2-1, with TRBD2 identical over 14 bases. Looked up from germline, CDR1 is SGDLS and CDR2 is YYNGEE. The CDR3 consists of 16 residues. V shed 0 bases, J shed 8 bases, and the junction held 4 bases outside the gene matches. CDR3 bases: TGTGCCAGCAGCGTAGGGGGACTAGCGGGAGCTTATGAGCAGTTCTTC. Protein product: CASSVGGLAGAYEQFF. The full variable domain, with the rest looked up from reference TRBV9 and TRBJ2-1, is DSGVTQTPKHLITATGQRVTLRCSPRSGDLSVYWYQQSLDQGLQFLIQYYNGEERAKGNILERFSAQQFPDLHSELNLSSLELGDSALYFCASSVGGLAGAYEQFFGPGTRLTVL.

This clone was counted only a few times. The rearrangement links TRBV30 to TRBJ1-3, with D unresolved. The V gene's germline CDR1 is GTSNPN and CDR2 SVGIG (reference sequence). V lost 3 bases and J lost 0, with 6 bases in between. This CDR3 region has 13 residues. The CDR3 loop reads CAWRGLSGNTIYF. The CDR3 region has the DNA TGTGCCTGGAGGGGCCTCTCTGGAAACACCATATATTTT.

This clone was counted between two and nine times. This chain connects TRBV18 to TRBJ2-2; tentatively, D is TRBD2 (6 bases). Germline CDR1 is KGHSH and CDR2 is LQKENI. Trimming pared 0 bases from V and 1 base from J, leaving 6 bases between. This CDR3 is built from 15 residues. CDR3 sequence: CASSPPSGNTGELFF. Here the CDR3 DNA reads TGTGCCAGCTCACCACCTAGCGGGAACACCGGGGAGCTGTTTTTT.

The chain is built from TRBV11-1 and TRBJ2-1, with D possibly being TRBD1 or TRBD2 (5 bases each). CDR3 size: 15 residues. Trimming shortened V by 6 bases and J by 7 bases, and 19 bases separated the two germline ends. The germline V gene has CDR1 SGHAT and CDR2 FQDESV (reference sequence). Here the CDR3 DNA reads TGTGCCAGCAGTATGAGTCGGGGACCTACGAATGAGCAGTTCTTC. This sequence encodes CASSMSRGPTNEQFF. The complete variable domain, with remaining parts taken from reference TRBV11-1 and TRBJ2-1, reads EAEVAQSPRYKITEKSQAVAFWCDPISGHATLYWYRQILGQGPELLVQFQDESVVDDSQLPKDRFSAERLKGVDSTLKIQPAELGDSAMYLCASSMSRGPTNEQFFGPGTRLTVL.

This clone occurred a few times. V gene TRBV19 combines with J gene TRBJ1-1, with 8 bases aligning to TRBD1. CDR1 and CDR2 (germline): LNHDA, SQIVND (reference sequence). There are 13 residues in the CDR3. The ends lost 4 bases at V and 5 bases at J; junction bases unmatched: 3. In DNA, the CDR3 is TGTGCCAGTAGTACAGGGGGCGTAACTGAAGCTTTCTTT. Translating gives CASSTGGVTEAFF.

The gene calls are TRBV4-2 and TRBJ1-5; D is unresolved. The CDR3 is made up of 14 amino acids. Trimming pared 4 bases from V and 9 bases from J, leaving 16 bases between. Germline lookup yields CDR1 LGHNA and CDR2 YNFKEQ. CDR3 region: CASSLNGLWAPQHF. The CDR3 region has the DNA TGTGCCAGCAGCCTAAACGGATTATGGGCGCCCCAGCATTTT.